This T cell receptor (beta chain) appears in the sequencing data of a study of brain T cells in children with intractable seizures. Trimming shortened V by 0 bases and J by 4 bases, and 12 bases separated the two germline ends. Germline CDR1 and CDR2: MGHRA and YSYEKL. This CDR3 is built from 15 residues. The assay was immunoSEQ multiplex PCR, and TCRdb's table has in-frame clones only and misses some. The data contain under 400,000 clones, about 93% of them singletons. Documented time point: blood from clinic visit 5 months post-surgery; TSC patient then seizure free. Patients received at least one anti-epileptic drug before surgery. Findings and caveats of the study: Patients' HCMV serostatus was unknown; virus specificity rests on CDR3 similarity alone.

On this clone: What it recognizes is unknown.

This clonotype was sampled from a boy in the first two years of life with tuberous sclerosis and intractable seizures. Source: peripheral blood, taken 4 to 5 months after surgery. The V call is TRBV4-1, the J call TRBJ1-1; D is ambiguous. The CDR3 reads CASSQERVEGTEAFF. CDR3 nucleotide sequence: TGCGCCAGCAGCCAAGAGAGGGTAGAGGGCACTGAAGCTTTCTTT.